This TCR beta chain was profiled in a study of T-cell reconstitution after alpha-beta-depleted transplantation in children. Findings and caveats of the study: Where alpha-beta T cells came from about two months after transplant was reportedly several hundred expanded graft clones. Fresh T-cell production supplied most of the T-cell counts and diversity seen one year after transplant. TCRbeta diversity was high at day 60 in some patients (a result of surviving recipient T cells and thymic progenitors).

Unique molecular identifiers were used in preparing the TCRbeta library. TCRdb re-derived calls from the PCR reads in MiXCR, one entry per CDR3 protein. This sample has about 200,000 distinct CDR3 sequences; about 6% occur once, and the top ten carry 4.5%. V was shortened by 5 bases and J by 4 bases, with 11 bases between the two germline ends. The germline V gene has CDR1 SQVTM and CDR2 ANQGSEA. The CDR3 contains 12 residues. The sample holds many counts of this clonotype. Its target is not known. The chain uses TRBV29-1 and TRBJ1-1; D gene unclear. This sequence originates from a girl under three years old with combined immunodeficiency, due to receive a stem cell transplant. The material sequenced was PBMCs, taken before TCRalphabeta/CD19-depleted stem cell transplant. The CDR3 reads CSVRPGSTEAFF. The CDR3 nucleotides read TGCAGCGTTCGACCGGGCAGCACTGAAGCTTTCTTT.